This entry describes one T cell receptor beta chain. V was shortened by 6 bases and J by 3 bases, with 18 bases between the two germline ends. Germline V gene sequence: CDR1 DFQATT, CDR2 SNEGSKA (reference sequence). CDR3 length equals 14 residues. The data belong to a study of prognosis after radiotherapy for stage I lung cancer. By two-round multiplex PCR, the TCR beta CDR3 was amplified from genomic DNA. Amplification in first-round PCR relied on primers specific to each TRBV and TRBJ gene. TCRdb analysed the multiplex PCR reads with MiXCR anew, one entry per CDR3 protein. The sample lists 9,500 to 12,000 distinct CDR3 sequences, 30% to 40% occurring once.

The chain recombines TRBV20-1 with TRBJ2-7; D unresolved. This TCR was sampled from a donor over 45 with non-small cell lung cancer. Sequenced here: PBMCs, sampled before or after stereotactic body radiation therapy (not recorded which). The CDR3 here is CSAPLPGAGYEQYF. Here the CDR3 DNA reads TGCAGTGCACCTCTACCGGGCGCCGGCTACGAGCAGTACTTC.